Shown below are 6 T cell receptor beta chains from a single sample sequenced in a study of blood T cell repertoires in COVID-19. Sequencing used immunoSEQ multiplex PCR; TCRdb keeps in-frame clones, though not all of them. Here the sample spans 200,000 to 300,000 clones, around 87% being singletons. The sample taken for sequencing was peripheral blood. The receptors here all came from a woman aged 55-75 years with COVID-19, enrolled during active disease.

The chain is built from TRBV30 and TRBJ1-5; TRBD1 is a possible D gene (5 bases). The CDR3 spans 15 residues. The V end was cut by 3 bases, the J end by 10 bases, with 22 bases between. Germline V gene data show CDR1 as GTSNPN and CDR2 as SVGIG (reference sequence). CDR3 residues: CAWSPKGVGEGPQHF. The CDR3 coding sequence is TGTGCCTGGAGCCCAAAAGGTGTGGGGGAGGGACCCCAGCATTTT.

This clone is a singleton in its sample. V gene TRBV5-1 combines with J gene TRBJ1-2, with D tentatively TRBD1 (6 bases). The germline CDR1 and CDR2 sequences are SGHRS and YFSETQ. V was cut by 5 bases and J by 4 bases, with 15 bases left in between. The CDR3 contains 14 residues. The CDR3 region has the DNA TGCGCCAGCAGACCAATGACAGGATCCTATGGCTACACCTTC. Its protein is CASRPMTGSYGYTF.

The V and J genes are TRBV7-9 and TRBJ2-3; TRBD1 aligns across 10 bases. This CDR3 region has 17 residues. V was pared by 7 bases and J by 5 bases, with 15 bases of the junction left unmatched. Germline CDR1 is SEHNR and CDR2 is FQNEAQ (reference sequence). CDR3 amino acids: CASTPLVRTGGGDTQYF. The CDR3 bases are TGTGCCAGCACTCCTTTAGTACGGACAGGGGGAGGAGATACGCAGTATTTT.

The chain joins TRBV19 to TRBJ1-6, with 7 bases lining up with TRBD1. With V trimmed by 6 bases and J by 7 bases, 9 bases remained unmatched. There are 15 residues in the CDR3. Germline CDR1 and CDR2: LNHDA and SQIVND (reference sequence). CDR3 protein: CASSRQGGANSPLHF. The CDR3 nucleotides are TGTGCCAGTAGCCGGCAGGGGGGAGCAAATTCACCCCTCCACTTT.

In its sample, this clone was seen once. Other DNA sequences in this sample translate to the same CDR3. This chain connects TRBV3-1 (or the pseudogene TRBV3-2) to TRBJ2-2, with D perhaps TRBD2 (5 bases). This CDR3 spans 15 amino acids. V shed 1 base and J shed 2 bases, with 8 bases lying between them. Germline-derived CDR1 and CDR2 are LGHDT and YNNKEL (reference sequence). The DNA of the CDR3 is TGTGCCAGCAGCCAAGGACGGGGTAACACCGGGGAGCTGTTTTTT. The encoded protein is CASSQGRGNTGELFF.

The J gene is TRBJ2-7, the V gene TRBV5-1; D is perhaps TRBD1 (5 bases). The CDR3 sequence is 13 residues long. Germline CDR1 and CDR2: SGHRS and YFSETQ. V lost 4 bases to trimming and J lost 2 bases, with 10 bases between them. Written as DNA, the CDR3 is TGCGCCAGCAGCCACGGCAGGGCCTACGAGCAGTACTTC. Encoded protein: CASSHGRAYEQYF.